These T cell receptor beta chains were read from a single sample in a study of blood T cells in healthy people across ages. TCRdb independently ran MiXCR on the 5' RACE reads; one entry per CDR3 protein. The sample holds 650,000 to 800,000 distinct CDR3 sequences, roughly 44% seen once. The sample taken for sequencing was blood. The receptors here all came from a man aged 55 to 70 in good health. The CDR3 runs from the conserved cysteine through the conserved F or W. The D gene is left open where the match is weak. Size is omitted from some rows. Given values are once, few, many or a class for expanded clones.

D,size,J,V,DNA,CDR3
TRBD1,few,TRBJ2-3,TRBV27,TGTGCCAGCAGGGACAGGGTGGGCACAGATACGCAGTATTTT,CASRDRVGTDTQYF
-,many,TRBJ1-2,TRBV7-2,TGTGCCAGCAGCTTGAGGGGAGGCCAGGGGATTAACTATGGCTACACCTTC,CASSLRGGQGINYGYTF
-,-,TRBJ2-5,TRBV4-1,TGCGCCAGCAGCCCACAGCCCATGGCCATACAAGAGACCCAGTACTTC,CASSPQPMAIQETQYF
TRBD1,-,TRBJ1-6,TRBV20-1,TGCAGTGCTAGTATTTCGGGACAGGGGATTTCACCCCTCCACTTT,CSASISGQGISPLHF
-,few,TRBJ2-7,TRBV5-5,TGTGCCAGCAGCTTCAGAGGCGGACGCTACGAGCAGTACTTC,CASSFRGGRYEQYF
-,few,TRBJ2-7,TRBV7-2,TGTGCCAGCGGGGTCTACGAGCAGTACTTC,CASGVYEQYF
-,-,TRBJ2-7,TRBV11-2,TGTGCCAGCAGGTTCTCAGGGTCCTACGAGCAGTACTTC,CASRFSGSYEQYF
-,few,TRBJ2-1,TRBV6-6,TGTGCCAGCAGTTCCGCCGGGAGTTTAGGTGAGCAGTTCTTC,CASSSAGSLGEQFF
-,few,TRBJ1-3,TRBV29-1,TGCAGCGTTACAGTTATTGGAAACACCATATATTTT,CSVTVIGNTIYF
TRBD2,many,TRBJ2-1,TRBV11-2,TGTGCCAGCAGCTTAATAGCGGGGGCCCAGTATGAGCAGTTCTTC,CASSLIAGAQYEQFF
-,few,TRBJ1-1,TRBV7-9,TGTGCCAGCCAGCCCTGGGGCGGCACCTCCAACACTGAAGCTTTCTTT,CASQPWGGTSNTEAFF
TRBD1,few,TRBJ2-7,TRBV5-1,TGCGCCAGCAGCTTAGGGACAGGGGCCTCCTACGAGCAGTACTTC,CASSLGTGASYEQYF
-,few,TRBJ2-7,TRBV12-3/TRBV12-4,TGTGCCAGCAGCCCCAACGGGTTATACGAGCAGTACTTC,CASSPNGLYEQYF
-,-,TRBJ1-5,TRBV5-6,TGTGCCAGCAGCTGGAAAGAGGGTCAGCCCCAGCATTTT,CASSWKEGQPQHF
-,once,TRBJ1-2,TRBV28,TGTGCCAGCAGTTTCCGACCCCCAGGGATGGCTAACTATGGCTACACCTTC,CASSFRPPGMANYGYTF
TRBD1,-,TRBJ1-5,TRBV20-1,TGCAGTGCTAGAGGTGACAGGGACAATCAGCCCCAGCATTTT,CSARGDRDNQPQHF
-,-,TRBJ1-2,TRBV5-1,TGCGCCAGCAGCGTGACAGCGTCCTCCTATGGCTACACCTTC,CASSVTASSYGYTF
TRBD1,-,TRBJ2-7,TRBV4-1,TGCGCCAGCAGCCAAGACCCCCAGGGGGCTTCCTACGAGCAGTACTTC,CASSQDPQGASYEQYF
-,few,TRBJ1-1,TRBV5-1,TGCGCCAGCAGCCCGATAAGGGGGTACAACACTGAAGCTTTCTTT,CASSPIRGYNTEAFF
TRBD2,-,TRBJ2-7,TRBV11-2,TGTGCCAGCAGCTTAGCTAGCGGGGTTAACTACGAGCAGTACTTC,CASSLASGVNYEQYF
TRBD2,few,TRBJ2-1,TRBV20-1,TGCAGTGCTACAAGCGGGGGGGCGCAGAATGAGCAGTTCTTC,CSATSGGAQNEQFF
TRBD1,few,TRBJ1-5,TRBV12-3/TRBV12-4,TGTGCCAGCAGCCGACAGGGACACAATCAGCCCCAGCATTTT,CASSRQGHNQPQHF
-,-,TRBJ1-2,TRBV3-1,TGTGCCAGCAGCCAATTAATTCGGACAGAAAATGGCTACACCTTC,CASSQLIRTENGYTF
TRBD1,-,TRBJ2-7,TRBV4-3,TGCGCCAGCAGCCATTCTTACTGGGGGACAGTGTACGAGCAGTACTTC,CASSHSYWGTVYEQYF
TRBD2,-,TRBJ2-5,TRBV12-3/TRBV12-4,TGTGCCAGCAGTTCTGGAAGCGGGGGGGCCCCTAATGAGCAGTACTTC,CASSSGSGGAPNEQYF
-,-,TRBJ1-1,TRBV6-6,TGTGCCAGCACGGCGCACCTGAACACTGAAGCTTTCTTT,CASTAHLNTEAFF
-,few,TRBJ2-5,TRBV2,TGTGCCAGCAGGGAGGGGTTGGTTGAGACCCAGTACTTC,CASREGLVETQYF
-,-,TRBJ2-1,TRBV7-2,TGTACCAGCAGCTTAGCGGGGGTAAACAATGAGCAGTTCTTC,CTSSLAGVNNEQFF
-,few,TRBJ2-3,TRBV7-2,TGTGCCAGCAGCTTTGGGGGAGTTCGCACAGATACGCAGTATTTT,CASSFGGVRTDTQYF
TRBD2,-,TRBJ2-7,TRBV20-1,TGCAGTGCCATCCGTGGCGCGGGGGGCATCATAGGCGAGCAGTACTTC,CSAIRGAGGIIGEQYF
-,-,TRBJ2-3,TRBV10-3,TGTGCCACTCTACCCGGGCTAGCTTCCACAGATACGCAGTATTTT,CATLPGLASTDTQYF
TRBD1,few,TRBJ2-7,TRBV20-1,TGCAGTGAGTTCCAGGGGGCGCGCAATGAGCAGTACTTC,CSEFQGARNEQYF
-,-,TRBJ2-4,TRBV7-2,TGTGCCAGCAGCCTCAAGGGGGGGGCCCCAACCAAAAACATTCAGTACTTC,CASSLKGGAPTKNIQYF
-,-,TRBJ1-1,TRBV5-1,TGCGCCAGCAGCTTGGTGGATTTGAGCACTGAAGCTTTCTTT,CASSLVDLSTEAFF
-,few,TRBJ1-5,TRBV12-3/TRBV12-4,TGTGCCAGCGGCATTGGGGGACAGCCCCAGCATTTT,CASGIGGQPQHF
TRBD2,-,TRBJ2-5,TRBV4-1,TGCGCCAGCAGCGACCGACTAGCTCAAGAGACCCAGTACTTC,CASSDRLAQETQYF
-,-,TRBJ1-2,TRBV6-5,TGTGCCAGCAGTTACGCGAGAGGGTTCTATGGCTACACCTTC,CASSYARGFYGYTF
TRBD2,-,TRBJ2-3,TRBV7-2,TGTGCCAGCAGTTTCCCGACTAGCGGGGGGGCGGTTGATACGCAGTATTTT,CASSFPTSGGAVDTQYF
TRBD2,-,TRBJ2-7,TRBV6-2/TRBV6-3,TGTGCCAGCAACGAAGCCCGGGGGGCCTACGAGCAGTACTTC,CASNEARGAYEQYF
-,many,TRBJ1-6,TRBV7-2,TGTGCCAGCAGCTATAATTCACCCCTCCACTTT,CASSYNSPLHF
-,few,TRBJ1-6,TRBV30,TGTGCCTGGAGTGTAGGGAGAACAGGCACCTATAATTCACCCCTCCACTTT,CAWSVGRTGTYNSPLHF
-,once,TRBJ2-7,TRBV7-9,TGTGCCAGCAGCTTAGGACCTCTGGAGCAGTACTTC,CASSLGPLEQYF
TRBD1,-,TRBJ2-3,TRBV7-3,TGTGCCAGCAGCACCACAGGGGGCGCGGGTTGGAAAACGCAGTATTTT,CASSTTGGAGWKTQYF
TRBD1,-,TRBJ2-1,TRBV20-1,TGCAGTGCTGGGGACAGGGCAATCGGAGATGAGCAGTTCTTC,CSAGDRAIGDEQFF
-,few,TRBJ2-1,TRBV20-1,TGCAGTGCTAGAGCGACTACCGGCTACAATGAGCAGTTCTTC,CSARATTGYNEQFF
TRBD1,-,TRBJ2-7,TRBV28,TGTGCCAGCAGAGGGTCAGAGACAGGGAGCTCCTACGAGCAGTACTTC,CASRGSETGSSYEQYF
-,few,TRBJ2-1,TRBV28,TGTGCCAGCAGATCACCGGGCCTGAATGAGCAGTTCTTC,CASRSPGLNEQFF
TRBD2,few,TRBJ2-1,TRBV7-8,TGTGCCAGCAGCTTCAACCCGACTAGCGGGGCAGCCTCCTACAATGAGCAGTTCTTC,CASSFNPTSGAASYNEQFF